In its sample, the clone carrying this TCR beta chain was seen many times. This sample is part of a study of HIV-infected patients and healthy controls. V was cut by 6 bases and J by 4 bases, with 13 bases left in between. Germline values: CDR1 SEHNR, CDR2 FQNEAQ (reference sequence). This CDR3 comprises 14 residues. TCRdb analysed the 5' RACE reads with MiXCR anew, one entry per CDR3 protein. The data show roughly 20,000 distinct CDR3 sequences, with about 17% seen just once and about 23% held by the top ten. The sequence was collected from a human donor in good health. The sample taken for sequencing was CD8+ T cells from blood. The chain uses TRBV7-9 and TRBJ2-1; D remains unclear. The CDR3 sequence: CASSTGGRYNEQFF. The CDR3 bases are TGTGCCAGCAGTACTGGCGGAAGATACAATGAGCAGTTCTTC.